The rows below give T cell receptor beta chains drawn from one sample of a study of radiotherapy plus CTLA-4 blockade in lung cancer. Measured with immunoSEQ multiplex PCR; TCRdb has only the in-frame clones, and not every one. Of over 75,000 clones in the sample, around four fifths were seen once. The sample in question was peripheral blood, obtained from a patient treated with radiotherapy plus ipilimumab. These receptors were obtained from a human donor with non-small cell lung cancer who had stable disease on radiotherapy plus ipilimumab. The CDR3 runs from the conserved cysteine through the conserved F or W. The D gene is left open where the match is weak. A row's size may be missing; if present it is once, few, many or a size class.

j_gene | v_gene | abundance | d_gene | CDR3aa | CDR3nt
TRBJ2-3 | TRBV13 | NA | TRBD2 | CASSTRAGAGTDTQYF | TGTGCCAGCAGCACACGAGCGGGAGCGGGCACAGATACGCAGTATTTT
TRBJ2-2 | TRBV7-3 | once | TRBD2 | CASSSVGGGAIGELFF | TGTGCCAGCAGCTCCGTTGGCGGGGGGGCCATCGGGGAGCTGTTTTTT
TRBJ2-1 | TRBV7-2 | NA | NA | CASSLLGSTNEQFF | TGTGCCAGCAGCTTATTGGGTAGCACCAATGAGCAGTTCTTC
TRBJ1-1 | TRBV27 | once | NA | CASSFGALHTEAFF | TGTGCCAGCAGTTTTGGCGCCCTCCACACTGAAGCTTTCTTT
TRBJ2-5 | TRBV30 | NA | NA | CAWSGLAGDRGSKTQYF | TGTGCCTGGAGCGGTTTAGCGGGGGACAGGGGTTCGAAGACCCAGTACTTC
TRBJ1-4 | TRBV7-6 | few | NA | CASSRGTAEKLFF | TGTGCCAGCAGCCGGGGGACTGCTGAAAAACTGTTTTTT
TRBJ1-1 | TRBV10-2 | NA | NA | CASSERVTGNTEAFF | TGCGCCAGCAGTGAACGGGTGACCGGAAACACTGAAGCTTTCTTT
TRBJ2-1 | TRBV30 | NA | TRBD2 | CAWSGLADNNEQFF | TGTGCCTGGAGTGGACTAGCGGATAACAATGAGCAGTTCTTC
TRBJ2-6 | TRBV28 | NA | TRBD1 | CASTRPRRDRDSGANVLTF | TGTGCCAGCACCCGCCCCCGCCGGGACAGGGACTCTGGGGCCAACGTCCTGACTTTC
TRBJ1-5 | TRBV29-1 | NA | TRBD1 | CSARTGSQPQHF | TGCAGCGCTAGGACAGGTAGTCAGCCCCAGCATTTT
TRBJ1-2 | TRBV28 | NA | NA | CASSSQTSPSNYGYTF | TGTGCCAGCAGTTCCCAGACAAGTCCCTCTAACTATGGCTACACCTTC
TRBJ1-2 | TRBV28 | NA | NA | CASSLTGGSHYGYTF | TGTGCCAGCAGTTTAACGGGGGGGTCCCACTATGGCTACACCTTC
TRBJ2-1 | TRBV10-1 | NA | TRBD1 | CASNFPGQDYYNEQFF | TGCGCCAGCAATTTTCCGGGACAGGATTACTACAATGAGCAGTTCTTC
TRBJ1-2 | TRBV6-4 | few | TRBD1 | CASREAPGGGYGYTF | TGTGCCAGCAGAGAAGCACCAGGGGGTGGCTATGGCTACACCTTC
TRBJ2-7 | TRBV10-3 | NA | NA | CAISESYTGRHEQYF | TGTGCCATCAGTGAGTCCTACACAGGGCGCCACGAGCAGTACTTC
TRBJ2-3 | TRBV6-1 | NA | NA | CASSDRPGTRDTQYF | TGTGCCAGCAGTGACCGTCCCGGGACGAGGGATACGCAGTATTTT
TRBJ2-5 | TRBV28 | once | TRBD2 | CASTGGVQETQYF | TGTGCCAGCACGGGGGGGGTTCAAGAGACCCAGTACTTC
TRBJ2-7 | TRBV28 | NA | NA | CASSLFSGDISYEQYF | TGTGCCAGCAGTTTATTTTCTGGGGACATTTCCTACGAGCAGTACTTC
TRBJ1-5 | TRBV15 | NA | TRBD1 | CATSRGTGENQPQHF | TGTGCCACCAGCAGGGGTACAGGGGAAAATCAGCCCCAGCATTTT
TRBJ2-5 | TRBV5-1 | once | NA | CASSLALGGETQYF | TGCGCCAGCAGCTTGGCTCTGGGAGGAGAGACCCAGTACTTC
TRBJ1-5 | TRBV15 | NA | NA | CATSRVSSNQPQHF | TGTGCCACCAGCAGAGTATCAAGCAATCAGCCCCAGCATTTT
TRBJ2-7 | TRBV18 | once | TRBD1 | CASSPRTGPSYEQYF | TGTGCCAGCTCACCAAGGACAGGGCCGTCCTACGAGCAGTACTTC
TRBJ2-3 | TRBV19 | NA | TRBD1 | CASSLGQSTDTQYF | TGTGCCAGTAGTTTGGGACAGAGCACAGATACGCAGTATTTT
TRBJ2-5 | TRBV7-3 | NA | NA | CASSLNAGAIQETQYF | TGTGCCAGCAGCTTAAACGCGGGGGCTATCCAAGAGACCCAGTACTTC
TRBJ1-6 | TRBV19 | once | NA | CASSIAESPLHF | TGTGCCAGTAGTATTGCGGAGTCACCCCTCCACTTT
TRBJ1-1 | TRBV7-3 | NA | NA | CASSVAVNTEAFF | TGTGCCAGCAGCGTCGCAGTAAACACTGAAGCTTTCTTT
TRBJ2-7 | TRBV28 | once | NA | CASSLWGWGTEAYEQYF | TGTGCCAGCAGTTTATGGGGTTGGGGGACGGAGGCCTACGAGCAGTACTTC
TRBJ2-1 | TRBV5-1 | NA | TRBD1 | CASSRGTQGVPNEQFF | TGCGCCAGCAGCCGGGGCACACAGGGGGTTCCAAATGAGCAGTTCTTC
TRBJ2-1 | TRBV18 | NA | TRBD1 | CASSRLDRNNEQFF | TGTGCCAGCTCACGACTGGACAGGAACAATGAGCAGTTCTTC
TRBJ2-4 | TRBV27 | NA | TRBD1 | CASRRTGSKNIQYF | TGTGCCAGCAGGCGGACAGGGAGTAAAAACATTCAGTACTTC
TRBJ2-7 | TRBV7-8 | NA | NA | CASSPEGRPTPGLYEQYF | TGTGCCAGCAGCCCCGAGGGTAGGCCGACTCCCGGCCTTTACGAGCAGTACTTC
TRBJ2-1 | TRBV18 | NA | NA | CASSPIQDKRGEQFF | TGTGCCAGCTCACCGATACAGGACAAACGGGGTGAGCAGTTCTTC
TRBJ2-7 | TRBV30 | NA | NA | CAWSAKGPYEQYF | TGTGCCTGGAGCGCGAAGGGACCCTACGAGCAGTACTTC
TRBJ2-7 | TRBV18 | few | TRBD2 | CASSRAGGPYEQYF | TGTGCCAGCTCAAGGGCGGGAGGGCCCTACGAGCAGTACTTC
TRBJ2-7 | TRBV6-5 | NA | TRBD2 | CASSYSGAGTYEQYF | TGTGCTAGCAGTTACTCTGGAGCGGGGACCTACGAGCAGTACTTC
TRBJ1-1 | TRBV7-3 | NA | TRBD1 | CASSGRDSSFTEAFF | TGTGCCAGCAGCGGACGGGACAGCTCATTCACTGAAGCTTTCTTT
TRBJ1-2 | TRBV7-9 | NA | NA | CASSLGLQIPGYTF | TGTGCCAGCAGCTTAGGATTGCAGATCCCTGGCTACACCTTC
TRBJ2-5 | TRBV30 | NA | NA | CAWSVWPGETQYF | TGTGCCTGGAGTGTATGGCCTGGAGAGACCCAGTACTTC
TRBJ2-7 | TRBV6-1 | NA | NA | CASRMLASSSYEQYF | TGTGCCAGCAGGATGTTAGCGTCAAGCTCCTACGAGCAGTACTTC
TRBJ2-1 | TRBV7-3 | NA | TRBD2 | CASSLTGTSAYNEQFF | TGTGCCAGCAGCTTGACCGGGACTAGCGCCTACAATGAGCAGTTCTTC
TRBJ1-6 | TRBV6-6 | NA | NA | CASSYYGNNSPLHF | TGTGCCAGCAGTTACTACGGAAATAATTCACCCCTCCACTTT
TRBJ2-7 | TRBV7-2 | NA | NA | CASSLSGFGGQYF | TGTGCCAGCAGCTTATCGGGGTTCGGTGGGCAGTACTTC
TRBJ1-1 | TRBV29-1 | NA | NA | CSVQWGAVRGNTEAFF | TGCAGCGTTCAATGGGGGGCGGTTCGCGGGAACACTGAAGCTTTCTTT
TRBJ2-1 | TRBV28 | NA | TRBD2 | CASSPFGGSGGPYNEQFF | TGTGCCAGCAGTCCCTTCGGTGGTAGCGGGGGGCCTTACAATGAGCAGTTCTTC
TRBJ2-2 | TRBV2 | NA | NA | CASQLGRGRGNNTGELFF | TGTGCCAGCCAATTAGGGAGAGGTCGGGGGAATAACACCGGGGAGCTGTTTTTT
TRBJ2-3 | TRBV27 | NA | NA | CASSLRPTQGGRTDTQYF | TGTGCCAGCAGTTTAAGGCCCACTCAGGGAGGTAGGACAGATACGCAGTATTTT
TRBJ1-6 | TRBV6-6 | NA | TRBD1 | CASSPTGTGAISPLHF | TGTGCCAGCAGCCCCACCGGGACAGGGGCCATTTCACCCCTCCACTTT
TRBJ1-1 | TRBV28 | NA | NA | CASNTGLTEAFF | TGTGCCAGCAACACAGGGCTCACTGAAGCTTTCTTT
TRBJ2-2 | TRBV19 | NA | NA | CASSGGAANTGELFF | TGTGCCAGTTCGGGTGGAGCAGCGAACACCGGGGAGCTGTTTTTT
TRBJ2-7 | TRBV30 | NA | TRBD2 | CAWSVQIGRAYEQYF | TGTGCCTGGAGTGTACAGATCGGGAGGGCCTACGAGCAGTACTTC
TRBJ2-3 | TRBV5-1 | NA | NA | CASSLGLALRSPSTDTQYF | TGCGCCAGCAGCTTGGGCCTAGCGCTACGTTCACCTAGCACAGATACGCAGTATTTT
TRBJ1-1 | TRBV6-6 | NA | TRBD1 | CASSYDRGALNTEAFF | TGTGCCAGCAGTTACGACAGGGGTGCCCTGAACACTGAAGCTTTCTTT
TRBJ1-1 | TRBV5-7 | few | TRBD1 | CASSPRQGIGTEAFF | TGTGCCAGCAGCCCACGACAGGGGATTGGGACTGAAGCTTTCTTT
TRBJ2-7 | TRBV27 | NA | TRBD2 | CASSSASGALLGAQYF | TGTGCCAGCAGTTCGGCCAGCGGGGCTCTTTTGGGAGCGCAGTACTTC
TRBJ2-5 | TRBV6-6 | once | NA | CASSYSRGVQETQYF | TGTGCCAGCAGTTACTCGAGAGGGGTCCAAGAGACCCAGTACTTC
TRBJ1-1 | TRBV9 | NA | NA | CASSVAGGNTEAFF | TGTGCCAGCAGCGTAGCCGGCGGTAACACTGAAGCTTTCTTT
TRBJ1-1 | TRBV5-1 | NA | NA | CASSFRGVSNTEAFF | TGCGCCAGCAGCTTCCGCGGGGTGAGCAACACTGAAGCTTTCTTT
TRBJ2-7 | TRBV6-6 | NA | NA | CASSLRQPGVDEQYF | TGTGCCAGCAGTCTTCGACAGCCCGGTGTGGACGAGCAGTACTTC
TRBJ1-2 | TRBV20-1 | NA | NA | CSARTGYGYTF | TGCAGTGCTAGAACCGGGTATGGCTACACCTTC